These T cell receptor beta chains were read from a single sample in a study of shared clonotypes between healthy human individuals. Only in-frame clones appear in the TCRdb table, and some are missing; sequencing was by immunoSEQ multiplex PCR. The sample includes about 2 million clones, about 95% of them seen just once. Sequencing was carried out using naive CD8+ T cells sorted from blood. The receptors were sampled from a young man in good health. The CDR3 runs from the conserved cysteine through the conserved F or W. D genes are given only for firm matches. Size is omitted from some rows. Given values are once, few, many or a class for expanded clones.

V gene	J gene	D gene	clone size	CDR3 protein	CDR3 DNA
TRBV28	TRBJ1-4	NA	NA	CASRQRTLREKLFF	TGTGCCAGCAGGCAACGGACCCTACGGGAAAAACTGTTTTTT
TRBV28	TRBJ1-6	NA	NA	CASSSPRGGPYSPLHF	TGTGCCAGCAGTTCCCCCCGGGGAGGGCCGTATTCACCCCTCCACTTT
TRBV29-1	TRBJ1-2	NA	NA	CSVEDDSYGYTF	TGCAGCGTTGAAGACGACTCCTATGGCTACACCTTC
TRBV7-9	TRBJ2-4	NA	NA	CASSLLGGGENIQYF	TGTGCCAGCAGCTTACTAGGGGGAGGAGAAAACATTCAGTACTTC
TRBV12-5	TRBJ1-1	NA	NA	CASGLVYMNTEAFF	TGTGCTAGTGGTTTGGTGTACATGAACACTGAAGCTTTCTTT
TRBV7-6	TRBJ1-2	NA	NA	CASSHGQGLENGYTF	TGTGCCAGCAGCCATGGGCAGGGTTTGGAGAATGGCTACACCTTC
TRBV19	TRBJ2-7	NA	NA	CASSPADRTTYEQYF	TGTGCCAGTAGTCCCGCCGACAGGACCACCTACGAGCAGTACTTC
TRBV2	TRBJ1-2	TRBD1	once	CASSPGQGYSGYTF	TGTGCCAGCAGCCCCGGACAGGGGTACTCTGGCTACACCTTC
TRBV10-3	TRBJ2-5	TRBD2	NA	CAISEGGLAGVETQYF	TGTGCCATCAGTGAGGGCGGCTTAGCGGGGGTGGAGACCCAGTACTTC
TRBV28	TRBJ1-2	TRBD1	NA	CASSLWTGMNGYTF	TGTGCCAGCAGTCTTTGGACAGGAATGAATGGCTACACCTTC
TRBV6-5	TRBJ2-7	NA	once	CASGQPGQTYEQYF	TGTGCCAGCGGCCAACCGGGACAAACCTACGAGCAGTACTTC
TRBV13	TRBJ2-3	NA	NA	CASSLISGDEQYF	TGTGCCAGCAGCTTAATCTCCGGGGACGAGCAGTATTTT
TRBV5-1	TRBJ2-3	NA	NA	CASSLARSVTDTQYF	TGCGCCAGCAGCTTGGCGCGGAGTGTGACAGATACGCAGTATTTT
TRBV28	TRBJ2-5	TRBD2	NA	CASSVAGGGLSQYF	TGTGCCAGCAGTGTAGCGGGGGGTGGTCTGAGCCAGTACTTC
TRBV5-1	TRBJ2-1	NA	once	CASSLVGGSYNEQFF	TGCGCCAGCAGCTTGGTTGGAGGCTCCTACAATGAGCAGTTCTTC
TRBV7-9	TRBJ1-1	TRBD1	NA	CASSSPSDRGRLDTEAFF	TGTGCCAGCAGCTCTCCTTCAGACAGGGGGCGCTTGGACACTGAAGCTTTCTTT
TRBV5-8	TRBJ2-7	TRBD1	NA	CASSLPDRRYSYEQYF	TGTGCCAGCAGCCTCCCGGACAGGCGATACTCCTACGAGCAGTACTTC
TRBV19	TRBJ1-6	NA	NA	CASSPDSNSPLHF	TGTGCCAGTAGTCCGGACAGTAATTCACCCCTCCACTTT
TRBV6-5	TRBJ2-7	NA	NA	CASSRFEAGHYEQYF	TGTGCCAGCAGCCGATTCGAGGCGGGCCACTACGAGCAGTACTTC
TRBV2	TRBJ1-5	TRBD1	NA	CASRGQGNQPQHF	TGTGCCAGCAGGGGACAGGGAAATCAGCCCCAGCATTTT
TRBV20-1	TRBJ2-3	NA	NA	CSARLGDTQYF	TGCAGTGCTAGATTGGGGGATACGCAGTATTTT
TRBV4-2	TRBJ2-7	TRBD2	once	CASGGDGYEQYF	TGTGCCAGCGGGGGGGACGGCTACGAGCAGTACTTC
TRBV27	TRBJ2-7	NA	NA	CASSMGGAYEQYF	TGTGCCAGCAGTATGGGGGGTGCCTACGAGCAGTACTTC
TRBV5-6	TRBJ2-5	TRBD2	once	CASSLAPTSGRETQYF	TGTGCCAGCAGCTTGGCCCCGACTAGCGGGAGGGAGACCCAGTACTTC
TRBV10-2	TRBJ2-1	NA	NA	CASSEASLSRGYEQFF	TGCGCCAGCAGTGAGGCCAGTTTATCCCGGGGCTATGAGCAGTTCTTC
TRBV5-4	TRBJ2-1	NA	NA	CASSPGRDYNEQFF	TGTGCCAGCAGCCCCGGGCGGGACTACAATGAGCAGTTCTTC
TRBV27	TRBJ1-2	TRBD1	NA	CASSPQGANYGYTF	TGTGCCAGCAGTCCACAGGGGGCCAACTATGGCTACACCTTC
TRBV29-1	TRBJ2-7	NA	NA	CSVEGVSYEQYF	TGCAGCGTTGAGGGGGTTTCCTACGAGCAGTACTTC
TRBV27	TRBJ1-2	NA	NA	CASSLSGGPYGYTF	TGTGCCAGCAGTTTATCGGGCGGTCCCTATGGCTACACCTTC
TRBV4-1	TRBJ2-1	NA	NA	CASRERVGDEQFF	TGCGCCAGCAGGGAAAGGGTGGGGGATGAGCAGTTCTTC
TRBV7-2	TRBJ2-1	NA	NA	CASSLDSEGLDNEQFF	TGTGCCAGCAGCTTAGACTCAGAAGGGTTAGACAATGAGCAGTTCTTC
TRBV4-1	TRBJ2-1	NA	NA	CASSQVQAEYNEQFF	TGCGCCAGCAGCCAAGTTCAGGCGGAGTACAATGAGCAGTTCTTC
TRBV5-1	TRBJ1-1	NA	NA	CASSLEGGLGKAFF	TGCGCCAGCAGCTTGGAGGGGGGTCTCGGAAAAGCTTTCTTT
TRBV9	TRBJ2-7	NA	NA	CASSVAGDYEQYF	TGTGCCAGCAGCGTAGCTGGCGACTACGAGCAGTACTTC
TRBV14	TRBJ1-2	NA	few	CASSRSTTYGYTF	TGTGCCAGCAGCCGGTCGACGACCTATGGCTACACCTTC
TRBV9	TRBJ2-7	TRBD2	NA	CASSAGSRLAGSEQYF	TGTGCCAGCAGCGCCGGTAGTCGACTAGCGGGTAGCGAGCAGTACTTC
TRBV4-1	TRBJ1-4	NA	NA	CASSQTVGTNEKLFF	TGCGCCAGCAGCCAAACCGTTGGGACTAATGAAAAACTGTTTTTT
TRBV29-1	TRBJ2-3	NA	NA	CITRGVNTDTQYF	TGCATCACTAGGGGGGTAAACACAGATACGCAGTATTTT
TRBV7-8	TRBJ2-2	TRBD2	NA	CASSLYGGTNTGELFF	TGTGCCAGCAGCTTATACGGGGGGACTAACACCGGGGAGCTGTTTTTT
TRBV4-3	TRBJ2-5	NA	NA	CASSQELGSGHEDGYQETQYF	TGCGCCAGCAGCCAAGAATTAGGAAGCGGACATGAAGACGGGTACCAAGAGACCCAGTACTTC
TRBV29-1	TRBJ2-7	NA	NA	CSVEERDNYEQYF	TGCAGCGTTGAGGAACGAGACAACTACGAGCAGTACTTC
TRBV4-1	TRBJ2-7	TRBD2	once	CASSQDWSSGGYEQYF	TGCGCCAGCAGCCAAGATTGGTCGAGCGGGGGGTACGAGCAGTACTTC
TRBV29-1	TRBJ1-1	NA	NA	CSVELGSNTEAFF	TGCAGCGTTGAACTCGGGTCAAACACTGAAGCTTTCTTT
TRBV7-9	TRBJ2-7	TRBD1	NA	CASSLGTGGSYEQYF	TGTGCCAGCAGCTTAGGGACAGGGGGGTCCTACGAGCAGTACTTC
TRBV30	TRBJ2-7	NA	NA	CAWSALPRVYEQYF	TGTGCCTGGAGCGCCCTACCCAGGGTCTACGAGCAGTACTTC
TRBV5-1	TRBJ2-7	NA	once	CASSYSTGPSYEQYF	TGCGCCAGCAGCTATTCGACAGGACCCTCCTACGAGCAGTACTTC
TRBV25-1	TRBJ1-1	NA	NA	CASSAQGSEAFF	TGTGCCAGCAGTGCCCAGGGGTCTGAAGCTTTCTTT
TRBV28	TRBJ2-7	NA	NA	CASSPGSSYEQYF	TGTGCCAGCAGTCCGGGGAGCTCCTACGAGCAGTACTTC